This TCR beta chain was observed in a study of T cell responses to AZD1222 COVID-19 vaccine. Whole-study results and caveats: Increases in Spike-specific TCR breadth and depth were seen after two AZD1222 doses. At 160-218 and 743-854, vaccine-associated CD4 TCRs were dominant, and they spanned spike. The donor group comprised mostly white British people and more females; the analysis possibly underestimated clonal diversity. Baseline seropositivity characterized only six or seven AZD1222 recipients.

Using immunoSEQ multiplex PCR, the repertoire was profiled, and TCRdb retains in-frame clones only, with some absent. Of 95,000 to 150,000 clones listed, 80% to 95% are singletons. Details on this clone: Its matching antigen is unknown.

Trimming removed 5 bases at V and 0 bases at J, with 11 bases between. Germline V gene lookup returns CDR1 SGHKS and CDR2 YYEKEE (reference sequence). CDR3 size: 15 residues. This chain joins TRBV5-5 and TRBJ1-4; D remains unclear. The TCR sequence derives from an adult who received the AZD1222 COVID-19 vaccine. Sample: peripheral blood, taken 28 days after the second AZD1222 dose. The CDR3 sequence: CASRSRIATNEKLFF. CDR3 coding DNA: TGTGCCAGCAGGTCTAGAATTGCAACTAATGAAAAACTGTTTTTT. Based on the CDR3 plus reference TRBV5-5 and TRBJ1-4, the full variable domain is DAGVTQSPTHLIKTRGQQVTLRCSPISGHKSVSWYQQVLGQGPQFIFQYYEKEERGRGNFPDRFSARQFPNYSSELNVNALLLGDSALYLCASRSRIATNEKLFFGSGTQLSVL.